This T cell receptor (beta chain) was sequenced in a study of T-cell memory formation after mild COVID-19. MiXCR, applied by TCRdb to the 5' RACE reads, yields one record per CDR3 protein. The repertoire includes fewer than 700,000 distinct CDR3 sequences, about a sixth of them detected once, and more than 10% sits in the top ten. Notes on this clonotype: Its antigen remains unidentified. Germline and junction disagree at one end, which may indicate a read error.

Germline-derived CDR1 and CDR2 are SGDLS and YYNGEE. This CDR3 has 12 amino acids. Regarding the study as a whole: Contracting CD4+ clones lay largely in CM and EM, with CD8+ ones residing in EMRA.

Sequenced: PBMCs or a T cell subset sorted from them (not recorded which). The chain recombines TRBV9 with TRBJ1-1; maybe TRBD1 (5 bases). The receptor's source is an adult woman who had mild COVID-19 (a few samples of this study predate the infection). Cell type and time point are not known. This CDR3 is CASSAGLGAFRF. The CDR3 DNA reads TGTGCCAGCAGCGCGGGTCTCGGGGCCTTCCGCTTT.